Below, 30 T cell receptor beta chains from the same sample are listed, as sequenced in a study of CD8 T cells in Susac syndrome (dated by TCRdb to between 2018 and 2021). Libraries were prepared through the immunoSEQ multiplex PCR assay. RNA was extracted with the RNeasy kit and roughly 0.45 to 1 ug was reverse transcribed using random hexamers. In TCRdb, the public reads were trimmed at Q25 with fastp and aligned with MiXCR, with productive beta chains retained. Identical CDR3 proteins give one entry, which carries the most common genes and DNA. For this sample there are some 100,000 distinct CDR3 sequences; 95% appear just once. The top ten constitute approximately 0.33% of the sample. What was sequenced was CD8+ T cells from PBMCs. The origin of the receptors is a human donor with Susac syndrome.

This clonotype was seen more than once but under ten times. The rearrangement uses TRBV12-3 or TRBV12-4 and TRBJ2-7; unclear D gene. V was trimmed by 5 bases and J by 3 bases, leaving 8 bases between them. The CDR3 contains 12 residues. The CDR3 reads CASSQDGYEQYF. For the CDR3, the DNA is TGTGCCAGCAGTCAGGACGGCTACGAGCAGTACTTC.

The chain combines TRBV20-1 with TRBJ2-1; possible D gene TRBD1, 5 bases. Trimming cost V 6 bases and J 4 bases, with 16 bases left between them. Germline values: CDR1 DFQATT, CDR2 SNEGSKA (reference sequence). The length of the CDR3 is 14 residues. The CDR3 nucleotides are TGCAGTGCCCTAAGGAGTGCAGGGTACAATGAGCAGTTCTTC. Translation: CSALRSAGYNEQFF.

The chain couples TRBV15 to TRBJ2-1, with 8 bases fitting TRBD2. V shed 0 bases, J shed 15 bases, and the junction held 13 bases outside the gene matches. The germline CDR1 and CDR2 sequences are LNHNV and YYDKDF (reference sequence). This CDR3 spans 15 amino acids. The CDR3 DNA reads TGTGCCACCAGCAGAGATTATAGGGGACTAGATAAACTGTTCTTC. It translates to CATSRDYRGLDKLFF. Variable domain in full (rest from reference TRBV15 and TRBJ2-1): DAMVIQNPRYQVTQFGKPVTLSCSQTLNHNVMYWYQQKSSQAPKLLFHYYDKDFNNEADTPDNFQSRRPNTSFCFLDIRSPGLGDTAMYLCATSRDYRGLDKLFFGPGTRLTVL.

The chain recombines TRBV4-2 with TRBJ2-2; TRBD1 might be the D (6 bases). Germline CDR1 is LGHNA and CDR2 is YNFKEQ. Between the trimmed V and J ends, which lost 5 bases and 4 bases, there was a span of 20 bases. The CDR3 sequence is 17 residues long. DNA of the CDR3: TGTGCCAGCAGCATGGATGCGGACAGCCAATTCACCGGGGAGCTGTTTTTT. The encoded protein is CASSMDADSQFTGELFF.

In its sample, this clonotype was seen once. V gene TRBV12-3 or TRBV12-4 combines with J gene TRBJ2-7; D possibly corresponds to TRBD1 (6 bases). V lost 2 bases to trimming and J lost 3 bases, with 11 bases between them. This CDR3 is built from 14 residues. DNA for the CDR3: TGTGCCAGCAGTTTACGGGCCAGGGGCTACGAGCAGTACTTC. Amino acids: CASSLRARGYEQYF.

V usage is TRBV5-4 and J usage is TRBJ1-3; D is undetermined. The CDR3 is 13 amino acids. The V and J ends lost 6 bases and 0 bases respectively, with 7 bases between them. Germline V lookup: CDR1 SGHNT, CDR2 YYREEE (reference sequence). This CDR3 reads CASTAGSGNTIYF. DNA of the CDR3: TGTGCCAGCACGGCAGGCTCTGGAAACACCATATATTTT.

The V and J genes are TRBV4-1 and TRBJ2-7; 7 bases are a match to TRBD2. Per the germline V gene, CDR1 is MGHRA and CDR2 is YSYEKL. There are 15 residues in the CDR3. The trim removed 0 bases at V and 7 bases at J, leaving 9 bases unmatched. As DNA, the CDR3 is TGCGCCAGCAGCCAAGATGGAGCGGGATATGGGGAGCAGTACTTC. Translation: CASSQDGAGYGEQYF.

V usage is TRBV27 and J usage is TRBJ2-3, with D possibly matching TRBD2 (5 bases). The ends were cut back, 7 bases at V and 3 bases at J, with 11 bases in the middle. Germline CDR1 and CDR2: MNHEY and SMNVEV (reference sequence). This CDR3 contains 13 residues. Written as DNA, the CDR3 is TGTGCCAGCATAAGTAGGGAGACAGATACGCAGTATTTT. Protein sequence: CASISRETDTQYF.

This chain joins TRBV29-1 and TRBJ1-2; TRBD1 agrees at 9 bases. Germline trimming cut 6 bases from V and 4 bases from J; bases unmatched to any gene: 6. CDR3 size: 13 residues. Per germline, CDR1 SQVTM and CDR2 ANQGSEA. CDR3 amino acids: CSVRTGDGYGYTF. In DNA form, the CDR3 reads TGCAGCGTCCGGACAGGGGACGGCTATGGCTACACCTTC.

J is TRBJ2-1 and V is TRBV15, with 10 bases aligning to TRBD2. The CDR3 is 15 residues long. The V and J ends lost 5 bases and 9 bases, in that order; junction bases with no gene match: 10. The germline V gene encodes CDR1 LNHNV and CDR2 YYDKDF (reference sequence). The CDR3 here is CATSGSAGGPGEQFF. The DNA for the CDR3 is TGTGCCACCAGCGGATCAGCGGGAGGGCCGGGTGAGCAGTTCTTC. Variable domain in full (rest from reference TRBV15 and TRBJ2-1): DAMVIQNPRYQVTQFGKPVTLSCSQTLNHNVMYWYQQKSSQAPKLLFHYYDKDFNNEADTPDNFQSRRPNTSFCFLDIRSPGLGDTAMYLCATSGSAGGPGEQFFGPGTRLTVL.

The CDR3 reads CSARRQANSPLHF. DNA for the CDR3: TGCAGTGCCCGGAGGCAGGCTAATTCACCCCTCCACTTT. This chain connects TRBV20-1 to TRBJ1-6, with no clear D. The CDR3 is 13 residues long. Germline CDR1 and CDR2: DFQATT and SNEGSKA (reference sequence). V lost 6 bases, J lost 6 bases, and 12 bases lay in between.

The V and J genes are TRBV24-1 and TRBJ2-1; no clear D gene. The CDR3 extends over 13 amino acids. Trimming left V 5 bases short and J 4 bases short, with 8 bases between. Per germline, CDR1 KGHDR and CDR2 SFDVKD. This CDR3 reads CATSGSTYNEQFF. CDR3 nucleotide sequence: TGTGCCACCAGTGGCAGTACGTACAATGAGCAGTTCTTC.

The genes are TRBV20-1 and TRBJ2-3; D may be TRBD1 or TRBD2 (5 bases each). Germline V gene data show CDR1 as DFQATT and CDR2 as SNEGSKA (reference sequence). This CDR3 contains 14 residues. V lost 7 bases and J 1 base, leaving 15 bases between the germline ends. The CDR3 here is CSGRLGAGTDTQYF. The CDR3 DNA is TGCAGTGGGCGTCTCGGGGCTGGCACAGATACGCAGTATTTT.

Here the CDR3 reads CASSLRTAARETQYF. CDR3 sequence (DNA): TGTGCCAGCAGCCTCCGGACAGCGGCCAGGGAGACCCAGTACTTC. The V gene is TRBV28, the J gene TRBJ2-5; perhaps TRBD1 as D (6 bases). The CDR3 is 15 residues long. Germline-derived CDR1 and CDR2 are MDHEN and SYDVKM. Trimming removed 6 bases from V and 5 bases from J, with 19 bases in between.

The chain links TRBV5-1 to TRBJ1-1; 9 bases fit TRBD1. V was pared by 0 bases and J by 8 bases, with 2 bases of the junction left unmatched. From germline, CDR1 is SGHRS and CDR2 YFSETQ. CDR3 length: 13 amino acids. CDR3 nucleotides: TGCGCCAGCAGCTTGGAAGGGACAGGGGAAGCTTTCTTT. The encoded protein is CASSLEGTGEAFF.

This chain uses TRBV29-1 with TRBJ1-5; D is possibly TRBD1 (6 bases). V was pared by 5 bases and J by 7 bases, with 18 bases between. Germline V gene lookup returns CDR1 SQVTM and CDR2 ANQGSEA. The CDR3 extends over 14 amino acids. In DNA, the CDR3 is TGCAGCGTTAGGCTTCCAGGGGATGGACAGCCCCAGCATTTT. Translated: CSVRLPGDGQPQHF. Using reference TRBV29-1 and TRBJ1-5 for the parts outside the CDR3, the full variable domain is SAVISQKPSRDICQRGTSLTIQCQVDSQVTMMFWYRQQPGQSLTLIATANQGSEATYESGFVIDKFPISRPNLTFSTLTVSNMSPEDSSIYLCSVRLPGDGQPQHFGDGTRLSIL.

The rearrangement joins TRBV11-2 to TRBJ2-1; TRBD2 matches at 9 bases. The trim removed 6 bases at V and 6 bases at J, leaving 3 bases unmatched. CDR3 length equals 13 residues. The germline gives CDR1 SGHAT, CDR2 FQNNGV. CDR3 sequence (DNA): TGTGCCAGCAGATGGACTAGCGTCAATGAGCAGTTCTTC. It is translated as CASRWTSVNEQFF.

The gene calls are TRBV7-9 and TRBJ1-5; D is ambiguous. CDR3 length equals 14 residues. V lost 5 bases to trimming and J lost 3 bases, with 11 bases between them. CDR1 SEHNR and CDR2 FQNEAQ come from the germline V gene (reference sequence). CDR3: CASSPGELNQPQHF. The CDR3 nucleotides read TGTGCCAGCAGCCCCGGGGAGCTCAATCAGCCCCAGCATTTT. Full variable domain (outside the CDR3, taken from reference TRBV7-9 and TRBJ1-5): DTGVSQNPRHKITKRGQNVTFRCDPISEHNRLYWYRQTLGQGPEFLTYFQNEAQLEKSRLLSDRFSAERPKGSFSTLEIQRTEQGDSAMYLCASSPGELNQPQHFGDGTRLSIL.

This chain joins TRBV5-6 and TRBJ2-7; D is ambiguous. Trimming removed 4 bases from V and 3 bases from J, with 14 bases in between. CDR3 size: 14 residues. CDR1 and CDR2 (germline): SGHDT, YYEEEE. The CDR3 DNA follows: TGTGCCAGCAGCCCCGCGGTGGCCTTCTACGAGCAGTACTTC. Protein product: CASSPAVAFYEQYF.

The chain carries TRBV25-1 and TRBJ2-7, with D possibly being TRBD1 (6 bases). In germline, CDR1 is MGHDK, CDR2 SYGVNS. The CDR3 is made up of 13 amino acids. With 3 bases removed from V and 5 bases from J, the gap between germline ends came to 11 bases. In DNA form, the CDR3 reads TGTGCCAGCAGTGAGGGGGCCTTGGACGAGCAGTACTTC. It is translated as CASSEGALDEQYF.

This clonotype was detected only once. The V and J genes are TRBV18 and TRBJ2-5; D perhaps matches TRBD2 (6 bases). This CDR3 has 13 amino acids. The germline V gene encodes CDR1 KGHSH and CDR2 LQKENI. V lost 5 bases to trimming and J lost 4 bases, with 11 bases between them. The chain's CDR3 is CASSRDFGETQYF. The CDR3 bases are TGTGCCAGCTCAAGGGACTTTGGAGAGACCCAGTACTTC.

This chain joins TRBV6-1 and TRBJ2-7, with 9 bases aligning to TRBD1. The junction had 10 bases not matched to a gene; V was cut back by 7 bases and J by 0 bases. This CDR3 has 16 amino acids. Germline CDR1 reads MNHNS; CDR2 reads SASEGT. The CDR3 loop reads CASTLDRDRVSYEQYF. The CDR3 DNA reads TGTGCCAGCACCCTCGACCGGGACAGGGTCTCCTACGAGCAGTACTTC.

The V gene is TRBV7-9, the J gene TRBJ1-1; D is perhaps TRBD1 (6 bases). Germline V CDR1 and CDR2: SEHNR, FQNEAQ (reference sequence). The CDR3 runs 15 residues. The V and J ends lost 5 bases and 3 bases respectively, with 16 bases between them. The CDR3 is CASSLTGARDTEAFF. CDR3 DNA sequence: TGTGCCAGCAGCCTCACGGGGGCTAGGGACACTGAAGCTTTCTTT.

The J gene is TRBJ2-1, the V gene TRBV28; a weak D match, TRBD1 (5 bases). CDR1 is MDHEN, CDR2 SYDVKM, per germline. The CDR3 has 15 amino acids. Trimming removed 3 bases from V and 5 bases from J, with 14 bases in between. The CDR3 region has the DNA TGTGCCAGCAGTTTCCCCGCGACAGCTAACAATGAGCAGTTCTTC. This gives the protein CASSFPATANNEQFF.

This clonotype was seen just once. The chain carries TRBV27 and TRBJ1-6; 7 nucleotides line up with TRBD1. The CDR3 extends over 15 amino acids. Germline loops: CDR1 MNHEY, CDR2 SMNVEV (reference sequence). Germline trimming cut 5 bases from V and 9 bases from J; bases unmatched to any gene: 10. As DNA, the CDR3 is TGTGCCAGCAGTCTGACAGGGAATAGCCTTTCACCCCTCCACTTT. This sequence encodes CASSLTGNSLSPLHF.

The rearrangement uses TRBV29-1 and TRBJ2-2; the D is unclear. Germline values: CDR1 SQVTM, CDR2 ANQGSEA. V gave up 6 bases and J gave up 5 bases, with 13 bases separating them. The CDR3 sequence is 13 residues long. The chain's CDR3 is CSVKDQQTGELFF. CDR3 coding DNA: TGCAGCGTCAAGGATCAACAAACCGGGGAGCTGTTTTTT.

The chain joins TRBV6-4 to TRBJ2-3; 10 nucleotides match TRBD2. The CDR3 sequence is 16 residues long. Germline values: CDR1 MRHNA, CDR2 SNTAGT. With 0 bases clipped from V and 4 bases from J, the junction kept 4 bases outside the gene matches. The CDR3, as DNA: TGTGCCAGCAGTGACTCGGTAGCGGGAGGTGCAGATACGCAGTATTTT. Its protein product is CASSDSVAGGADTQYF.

This clonotype appeared once. The chain recombines TRBV28 with TRBJ2-3; possibly TRBD2 for D (5 bases). Trimming shortened V by 6 bases and J by 2 bases, and 12 bases separated the two germline ends. This CDR3 region has 14 residues. CDR1 MDHEN and CDR2 SYDVKM come from the germline V gene. The CDR3 DNA sequence: TGTGCCAGCAGCGGACTCTTGAACACAGATACGCAGTATTTT. As protein: CASSGLLNTDTQYF. The full variable domain, with the rest looked up from reference TRBV28 and TRBJ2-3, is DVKVTQSSRYLVKRTGEKVFLECVQDMDHENMFWYRQDPGLGLRLIYFSYDVKMKEKGDIPEGYSVSREKKERFSLILESASTNQTSMYLCASSGLLNTDTQYFGPGTRLTVL.

In this sample, this clonotype turned up once. The V call is TRBV9, the J call TRBJ2-4, with D possibly matching TRBD1 (6 bases). The CDR3 has 14 amino acids. Trimming took 3 bases from V and 7 from J, leaving 14 bases between them. Germline CDR1 reads SGDLS; CDR2 reads YYNGEE. CDR3: CASSGQTGRNIQYF. The CDR3 nucleotides are TGTGCCAGCAGCGGTCAGACAGGCAGGAACATTCAGTACTTC.

About this clonotype itself: One end of the junction is discordant with germline, which a read error may explain. CDR3 in amino acids: CASSFRQGEEKLFF. The CDR3 nucleotides read TGTGCCAGCAGCTTCAGACAGGGGGAAGAAAAACTGTTTTTT. The V gene is TRBV5-1, the J gene TRBJ1-4; 9 bases agree with TRBD1. The CDR3 sequence is 14 residues long. Germline CDR1 is SGHRS and CDR2 is YFSETQ. Full variable domain (outside the CDR3, taken from reference TRBV5-1 and TRBJ1-4): KAGVTQTPRYLIKTRGQQVTLSCSPISGHRSVSWYQQTPGQGLQFLFEYFSETQRNKGNFPGRFSGRQFSNSRSEMNVSTLELGDSALYLCASSFRQGEEKLFFGSGTQLSVL.